This TCR beta chain was sequenced in a study of blood T cell repertoires in COVID-19. On the study more broadly: Samples came from the United States, Italy and Spain, spanning acute and convalescent COVID-19. PBMCs, B-cell-depleted T cells, or T cells were the source of the cDNA or gDNA that made up the material.

Source study methods: Counts of nucleated cells, estimated from reference gene primer amplification, were obtained. Some clones are missing from TCRdb's copy, which holds only in-frame ones; the method was immunoSEQ multiplex PCR. Clonal size and the V and J genes are those of that table, whereas D and trimming came from the DNA. The sample holds about 31,000 clones, roughly 90% seen once. V lost 1 base and J 7 bases, leaving 8 bases between the germline ends. The CDR3 is 13 amino acids. The V and J genes are TRBV12-3 or TRBV12-4 and TRBJ1-5; D possibly corresponds to TRBD1 (5 bases). Sequencing was performed on peripheral blood. The TCR originated in a man aged 65-85 years with active or convalescent COVID-19. This CDR3 reads CASSLGQGQPQHF. The CDR3 DNA reads TGTGCCAGCAGTTTAGGGCAGGGCCAGCCCCAGCATTTT.